A single sample gave rise to the 5 T cell receptor beta chains below, sequenced in a study of OX40 agonist ivuxolimab in advanced cancers. Assay used: immunoSEQ multiplex PCR; TCRdb lists only in-frame clones, some missing. This sample has 35,000 to 50,000 clones, with approximately 86% found just once. The sample was CD4+ or CD8+ T cells sorted from blood, taken in a trial of the OX40 agonist ivuxolimab. The source of these receptors is an adult with an advanced solid tumor such as melanoma, head and neck, liver or kidney cancer.

This chain links TRBV5-4 with TRBJ1-2, with TRBD1 as a possible D gene (5 bases). CDR3 length equals 14 residues. Between the trimmed V and J ends, which lost 3 bases and 7 bases, there was a span of 16 bases. Per germline, CDR1 SGHNT and CDR2 YYREEE (reference sequence). CDR3 coding DNA: TGTGCCAGCAGCTGGACATCCCAAGAGGGTGGCTACACCTTC. Translating gives CASSWTSQEGGYTF.

The rearrangement links TRBV27 to TRBJ2-3; 8 bases map to TRBD1. In germline, CDR1 is MNHEY, CDR2 SMNVEV (reference sequence). The CDR3 totals 15 residues. With 3 bases clipped from V and 2 bases from J, the junction kept 4 bases outside the gene matches. CDR3 residues: CASSFRGPDTDTQYF. The CDR3 coding sequence is TGTGCCAGCAGTTTCAGGGGGCCAGACACAGATACGCAGTATTTT.

This rearrangement joins TRBV6-5 to TRBJ2-1, with 9 bases that match TRBD1. Germline assignment: CDR1 MNHEY and CDR2 SVGAGI. V dropped 2 bases and J dropped 2; count of bases not matched to a gene: 4. The CDR3 contains 16 residues. CDR3 region: CASSYGGTGTYNEQFF. For the CDR3, the DNA is TGTGCCAGCAGTTACGGAGGGACAGGGACCTACAATGAGCAGTTCTTC.

The V gene is TRBV10-3, the J gene TRBJ2-4; D not resolved. V shed 6 bases and J shed 8 bases, with 11 bases lying between them. There are 12 residues in the CDR3. Germline lookup yields CDR1 ENHRY and CDR2 SYGVKD. For the CDR3, the DNA is TGTGCCATCAGCGGAGACCTTCACATTCAGTACTTC. This encodes CAISGDLHIQYF.

V usage is TRBV27 and J usage is TRBJ1-2; weak D call: TRBD1 (5 bases). CDR3 length: 14 amino acids. Trimming shortened V by 6 bases and J by 8 bases, and 19 bases separated the two germline ends. CDR1 is MNHEY, CDR2 SMNVEV, per germline (reference sequence). The chain's CDR3 is CASSPGTREDGYTF. CDR3 coding DNA: TGTGCCAGCAGCCCTGGGACCAGGGAGGACGGCTACACCTTC.